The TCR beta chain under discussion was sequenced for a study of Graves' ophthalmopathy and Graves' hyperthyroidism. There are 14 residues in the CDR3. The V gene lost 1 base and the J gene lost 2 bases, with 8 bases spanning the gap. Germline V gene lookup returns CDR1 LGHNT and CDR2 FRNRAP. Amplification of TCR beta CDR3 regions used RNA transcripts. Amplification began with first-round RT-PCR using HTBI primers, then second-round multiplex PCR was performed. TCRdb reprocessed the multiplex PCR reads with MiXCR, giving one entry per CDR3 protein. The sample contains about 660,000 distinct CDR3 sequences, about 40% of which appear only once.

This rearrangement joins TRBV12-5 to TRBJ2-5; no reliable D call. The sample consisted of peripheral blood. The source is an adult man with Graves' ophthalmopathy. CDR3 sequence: CASGLGPPQETQYF. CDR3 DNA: TGTGCTAGTGGTTTGGGGCCCCCGCAAGAGACCCAGTACTTC.